This TCR beta chain was captured by sequencing in a study of T cells in tumors after PD-1 blockade. This CDR3 has 17 residues. The V and J ends lost 5 bases and 7 bases respectively, with 24 bases between them. Germline loops: CDR1 LGHDT, CDR2 YNNKEL (reference sequence). Sequencing was performed with immunoSEQ multiplex PCR; in TCRdb, only in-frame clones are kept and a portion is missing. The repertoire holds about 35,000 clones, with roughly 73% as singletons. This rearrangement joins TRBV3-1 (or the pseudogene TRBV3-2) to TRBJ1-3; D perhaps matches TRBD1 (6 bases). The source was PBMCs, collected before anti-PD-1 treatment. This TCR came from a human donor with basal cell carcinoma. This CDR3 reads CASSCRGNREIWNTIYF. The CDR3 DNA sequence: TGTGCCAGCAGCTGTAGGGGGAATAGGGAGATTTGGAACACCATATATTTT.